These 24 T cell receptor beta chains share one sample of origin, sequenced in a study of T cell responses to AZD1222 COVID-19 vaccine. Only in-frame clones appear in the TCRdb table, and some are missing; sequencing was by immunoSEQ multiplex PCR. The sample consists of more than 100,000 clones, 80% to 90% of them appearing once. The starting material was peripheral blood, obtained on day 0 of AZD1222 vaccination. All receptors come from an adult in good health.

The V gene is TRBV5-1, the J gene TRBJ2-3; 10 positions match TRBD2. The CDR3 spans 15 residues. V lost 4 bases to trimming and J lost 6 bases; unmatched junction nucleotides: 8. Germline V gene lookup returns CDR1 SGHRS and CDR2 YFSETQ. CDR3 loop: CASSHGTSVLDTQYF. CDR3 nucleotides: TGCGCCAGCAGCCACGGGACTAGCGTGTTGGATACGCAGTATTTT.

In DNA, the CDR3 is TGTGCCAGCAGCCAAGGAGCGGGGTACGGATCCTACGAGCAGTACTTC. Translated: CASSQGAGYGSYEQYF. V gene TRBV3-1 (or the pseudogene TRBV3-2) combines with J gene TRBJ2-7, with TRBD2 matching over 7 bases. Germline loops: CDR1 LGHDT, CDR2 YNNKEL (reference sequence). The trim removed 1 base at V and 1 base at J, leaving 7 bases unmatched. The CDR3 length is 16 residues.

This clone was seen just once. The chain combines TRBV7-6 with TRBJ2-2; possibly TRBD1 for D (5 bases). The CDR3 contains 16 residues. CDR1 is SGHVS and CDR2 is FNYEAQ in the germline V gene. The germline V and J ends were trimmed by 0 bases and 7 bases, with 15 bases remaining between them. In DNA form, the CDR3 reads TGTGCCAGCAGCTTAGCGGCGCCCCAGGGCGGCGGGGAGCTGTTTTTT. It encodes CASSLAAPQGGGELFF.

The V and J genes are TRBV10-3 and TRBJ1-1; D call uncertain. V lost 6 bases, J lost 5 bases, and 7 bases lay in between. The CDR3 loop spans 11 amino acids. Germline CDR1 is ENHRY and CDR2 is SYGVKD. CDR3 bases: TGTGCCATCAGAAAGGGAACTGAAGCTTTCTTT. It is translated as CAIRKGTEAFF.

The chain recombines TRBV23-1 with TRBJ1-4, with unresolved D. TRBV23-1 is reported as an ORF; its role is uncertain. Between the trimmed V and J ends, which lost 1 base and 7 bases, there was a span of 4 bases. The CDR3 sequence is 12 residues long. For the CDR3, the DNA is TGCGCCAGCAGTCAATTGGCTGAAAAACTGTTTTTT. Protein: CASSQLAEKLFF.

The chain is built from TRBV5-4 and TRBJ2-1, with D perhaps matching TRBD2 (5 bases). The CDR3 consists of 15 residues. CDR1 and CDR2 from the germline V gene are SGHNT and YYREEE (reference sequence). V shed 2 bases and J shed 0 bases, with 9 bases lying between them. As DNA, the CDR3 is TGTGCCAGCAGCTTCGGACTGAACTCCTACAATGAGCAGTTCTTC. Translation gives CASSFGLNSYNEQFF.

This rearrangement joins TRBV11-3 to TRBJ2-2; unclear D gene. The length of the CDR3 is 13 residues. Germline CDR1 and CDR2: SGHNT and YENEEA. Trimming took 5 bases from V and 5 from J, leaving 9 bases between them. The CDR3 spells CASSTGLTGELFF. The CDR3 DNA follows: TGTGCCAGCAGCACCGGGTTAACCGGGGAGCTGTTTTTT.

V gene TRBV5-1 combines with J gene TRBJ1-4; D not certain. From germline, CDR1 is SGHRS and CDR2 YFSETQ. This CDR3 is 14 amino acids long. Trimming pared 0 bases from V and 13 bases from J, leaving 16 bases between. CDR3 residues: CASSLAEAPLRLFF. CDR3 DNA: TGCGCCAGCAGCTTGGCCGAGGCACCCTTAAGACTGTTTTTT.

This chain uses TRBV7-8 with TRBJ2-3, with 7 bases that match TRBD2. Losses at the gene ends were 6 bases for V and 0 bases for J; bases not matched to a gene: 6. The germline V gene encodes CDR1 SGHVS and CDR2 FQNEAQ. The length of the CDR3 is 15 residues. CDR3 protein: CASSSSGSSTDTQYF. The CDR3 region has the DNA TGTGCCAGCAGTTCTAGCGGTTCTAGCACAGATACGCAGTATTTT.

This clone has a single count. The chain has TRBV5-4 and TRBJ2-7; TRBD2 matches at 8 bases. The CDR3 runs 14 residues. The germline V gene has CDR1 SGHNT and CDR2 YYREEE (reference sequence). The V and J ends lost 3 bases and 5 bases, in that order; junction bases with no gene match: 7. The CDR3 DNA is TGTGCCAGCAGCTGGAACAGCGGGAGTGACGAGCAGTACTTC. It codes for CASSWNSGSDEQYF.

The chain combines TRBV6-6 with TRBJ1-5; possibly TRBD1 for D (5 bases). V lost 4 bases and J lost 4, with 8 bases in between. CDR1 and CDR2 from the germline V gene are MNHNY and SVGAGI (reference sequence). The CDR3 consists of 13 residues. CDR3 residues: CASSFEGNQPQHF. The CDR3 coding sequence is TGTGCCAGCAGTTTTGAGGGGAATCAGCCCCAGCATTTT.

The chain employs TRBV3-1 (or the pseudogene TRBV3-2) and TRBJ2-6; unclear D gene. CDR1 is LGHDT and CDR2 is YNNKEL in the germline V gene (reference sequence). The CDR3 has 13 amino acids. V lost 2 bases and J lost 3, with 2 bases in between. The CDR3 protein is CASSQFGANVLTF. The CDR3 nucleotides are TGTGCCAGCAGCCAATTTGGGGCCAACGTCCTGACTTTC.

The rearrangement joins TRBV24-1 to TRBJ2-3, with a tentative D call TRBD1 (5 bases). The CDR3 consists of 14 residues. Trimming took off 5 bases at V and 1 base at J, with 9 bases between the two ends. The germline gives CDR1 KGHDR, CDR2 SFDVKD. The CDR3: CATSGGAGTDTQYF. The CDR3 nucleotides read TGTGCCACCAGTGGGGGCGCCGGCACAGATACGCAGTATTTT.

This chain connects TRBV11-2 to TRBJ1-5, with D possibly matching TRBD1 (5 bases). The germline V gene encodes CDR1 SGHAT and CDR2 FQNNGV. V shed 1 base and J shed 3 bases, with 10 bases lying between them. The CDR3 has 15 amino acids. This CDR3 reads CASSLGGTANQPQHF. CDR3 bases: TGTGCCAGCAGCTTAGGGGGCACGGCCAATCAGCCCCAGCATTTT.

The chain joins TRBV30 to TRBJ1-2; perhaps TRBD1 as D (5 bases). The CDR3 is 13 amino acids. Germline V lookup: CDR1 GTSNPN, CDR2 SVGIG (reference sequence). Trimming cost V 3 bases and J 6 bases, with 14 bases left between them. This CDR3 reads CAWSREAQDGYTF. In DNA form, the CDR3 reads TGTGCCTGGAGCAGGGAAGCCCAGGATGGCTACACCTTC.

The gene calls are TRBV18 and TRBJ2-2; D gene unclear. CDR3 size: 12 residues. Germline V lookup: CDR1 KGHSH, CDR2 LQKENI. Trimming took 4 bases from V and 3 from J, leaving 3 bases between them. CDR3 region: CASSLYTGELFF. The CDR3 bases are TGTGCCAGCTCACTATACACCGGGGAGCTGTTTTTT.

The genes are TRBV7-9 and TRBJ1-6; 8 bases map to TRBD1. Germline trimming cut 4 bases from V and 8 bases from J; bases unmatched to any gene: 4. Germline values: CDR1 SEHNR, CDR2 FQNEAQ (reference sequence). The CDR3 contains 14 residues. The chain's CDR3 is CASSSDRAYSPLHF. The CDR3 DNA follows: TGTGCCAGCAGCTCGGACAGGGCTTATTCACCCCTCCACTTT. The whole variable domain, remainder taken from reference TRBV7-9 and TRBJ1-6, is DTGVSQNPRHKITKRGQNVTFRCDPISEHNRLYWYRQTLGQGPEFLTYFQNEAQLEKSRLLSDRFSAERPKGSFSTLEIQRTEQGDSAMYLCASSSDRAYSPLHFGNGTRLTVT.

The rearrangement uses TRBV5-1 and TRBJ1-1; D is perhaps TRBD1 (5 bases). The CDR3 is made up of 14 amino acids. Germline V gene data show CDR1 as SGHRS and CDR2 as YFSETQ. V lost 0 bases and J lost 9, with 15 bases in between. The CDR3 loop reads CASSLGGTTSKAFF. The CDR3 DNA follows: TGCGCCAGCAGCTTGGGCGGGACGACATCAAAAGCTTTCTTT.

The table lists this clone with a count of one. The rearrangement joins TRBV6-1 to TRBJ1-3; D uncertain. The V and J ends lost 3 bases and 4 bases respectively, with 4 bases between them. Germline CDR1 is MNHNS and CDR2 is SASEGT. The CDR3 consists of 12 residues. The CDR3, as DNA: TGTGCCAGCAGTGATAGGGGAAACACCATATATTTT. It yields the protein CASSDRGNTIYF.

This clone was picked up one time. The genes are TRBV6-5 and TRBJ1-2; D possibly corresponds to TRBD1 (5 bases). Germline CDR1 reads MNHEY; CDR2 reads SVGAGI. V was shortened by 8 bases and J by 2 bases, with 18 bases between the two germline ends. This CDR3 region has 15 residues. This chain's CDR3 is CASSIAGPGNYGYTF. CDR3 DNA: TGTGCCAGCTCCATCGCAGGGCCGGGGAACTATGGCTACACCTTC.

The V gene is TRBV19, the J gene TRBJ2-3, with a possible D match to TRBD2 (7 bases). The germline V gene encodes CDR1 LNHDA and CDR2 SQIVND (reference sequence). The germline V and J ends were trimmed by 6 bases and 5 bases, with 15 bases remaining between them. The CDR3 contains 14 residues. This CDR3 is CASRERGGEDTQYF. The CDR3 DNA reads as TGTGCCAGTAGAGAGAGGGGGGGCGAAGATACGCAGTATTTT.

This chain links TRBV7-2 with TRBJ1-1, with TRBD1 as a possible D gene (6 bases). Trimming left V 3 bases short and J 3 bases short, with 17 bases between. CDR3 size: 16 residues. Germline V gene lookup returns CDR1 SGHTA and CDR2 FQGNSA. The CDR3 coding sequence is TGTGCCAGCAGCTTTCTCGGCGTGGGGGCCGACACTGAAGCTTTCTTT. This codes for CASSFLGVGADTEAFF.

CDR3 nucleotides: TGTGCCAGCATGGGTTTAGTCAATGAGCAGTTCTTC. The encoded protein is CASMGLVNEQFF. The chain joins TRBV28 to TRBJ2-1; D is ambiguous. The CDR3 runs to 12 residues. V was trimmed by 7 bases and J by 6 bases, leaving 10 bases between them. CDR1 MDHEN and CDR2 SYDVKM come from the germline V gene.

The rearrangement uses TRBV30 and TRBJ2-1; no reliable D call. Looked up from germline, CDR1 is GTSNPN and CDR2 is SVGIG (reference sequence). This CDR3 is built from 13 residues. The ends were cut back, 0 bases at V and 3 bases at J, with 6 bases in the middle. CDR3 in DNA: TGTGCCTGGAGTGTGGGCTACTACAATGAGCAGTTCTTC. Translated, it gives CAWSVGYYNEQFF.